Below, 16 T cell receptor beta chains from the same sample are listed, as sequenced in a study of CD8 T cells in ankylosing spondylitis. One entry per CDR3 protein results from TCRdb running MiXCR on the 5' RACE reads. Of more than 150,000 distinct CDR3 sequences detected, over 15% appear once; the ten largest clones hold roughly 4%. The source material was blood, either unsorted or a sorted T cell fraction (not recorded which). These TCRs come from a male donor between 5 and 29 years old with ankylosing spondylitis or in good health (not recorded which).

This clonotype was counted at least ten times. The rearrangement joins TRBV4-3 to TRBJ2-5; possibly TRBD2 for D (6 bases). The germline gives CDR1 LGHNA, CDR2 YSLEER. V shed 0 bases and J shed 5 bases, with 13 bases lying between them. The CDR3 is 15 residues long. The CDR3 DNA reads as TGCGCCAGCAGCCAAGATATTGGGGCGGGGGAGACCCAGTACTTC. As protein: CASSQDIGAGETQYF.

This clonotype was recorded at least ten times. The chain uses TRBV20-1 and TRBJ2-7; 9 nucleotides match TRBD1. Looked up from germline, CDR1 is DFQATT and CDR2 is SNEGSKA (reference sequence). V lost 3 bases, J lost 4 bases, and 7 bases stayed unmatched. CDR3 length: 14 residues. CDR3 residues: CSARGRDRVYEQYF. DNA of the CDR3: TGCAGTGCTAGGGGCCGGGACAGGGTTTACGAGCAGTACTTC.

This clonotype was observed at least ten times. The chain recombines TRBV4-2 with TRBJ2-1; 7 bases map to TRBD1. The CDR3 is 16 amino acids. V lost 0 bases to trimming and J lost 0 bases; unmatched junction nucleotides: 2. The germline gives CDR1 LGHNA, CDR2 YNFKEQ. The CDR3 region is CASSQENRGSYNEQFF. The CDR3 DNA follows: TGTGCCAGCAGCCAAGAGAACAGGGGCTCCTACAATGAGCAGTTCTTC.

This clonotype was seen repeatedly, ten times or more. The V gene is TRBV2, the J gene TRBJ2-3; D unclear. CDR3 length: 15 amino acids. The germline gives CDR1 SNHLY, CDR2 FYNNEI. V dropped 4 bases and J dropped 3 bases, with 14 bases sitting between them. The CDR3: CASSVQKAKTDTQYF. CDR3 nucleotides: TGTGCCAGCAGTGTCCAAAAGGCTAAAACAGATACGCAGTATTTT.

V gene TRBV12-3 or TRBV12-4 combines with J gene TRBJ2-7; 7 bases are a match to TRBD1. V was clipped by 6 bases and J by 6 bases; unmatched bases: 5. The CDR3 runs 12 residues. CDR3 DNA sequence: TGTGCCAGCAGCTTGACAGGGCTCGAGCAGTACGTC. Translation gives CASSLTGLEQYV.

CDR3 region: CASGTGIIYGYTF. CDR3 nucleotides: TGTGCTAGTGGTACAGGGATCATCTATGGCTACACCTTC. The V call is TRBV12-5, the J call TRBJ1-2; a possible D gene is TRBD1 (6 bases). The CDR3 sequence is 13 residues long. Germline V gene data show CDR1 as LGHNT and CDR2 as FRNRAP. With 5 bases removed from V and 4 bases from J, the gap between germline ends came to 11 bases.

In this sample, this clonotype turned up many times. The V gene is TRBV20-1, the J gene TRBJ2-3; 9 bases match TRBD1. Germline V gene sequence: CDR1 DFQATT, CDR2 SNEGSKA (reference sequence). The CDR3 length is 11 residues. The CDR3 nucleotides are TGCGGGGGACAGGGTACAGATACGCAGTATTTT. Protein sequence: CGGQGTDTQYF.

The V call is TRBV7-9, the J call TRBJ1-6, with 7 positions matching TRBD1. Germline CDR1 SEHNR, CDR2 FQNEAQ (reference sequence). Unmatched junction bases numbered 8, after V lost 5 bases and J lost 10 bases. The CDR3 runs to 14 residues. CDR3 in DNA: TGTGCCAGCAGCATAACAGGGGAGCGGTCACCCCTCCACTTT. Translation gives CASSITGERSPLHF.

This clonotype occurred a few times. The J gene is TRBJ2-1, the V gene TRBV6-5; D is possibly TRBD2 (6 bases). Deletions cut 2 bases from V and 2 bases from J, with 13 bases between. The V gene's germline CDR1 is MNHEY and CDR2 SVGAGI. CDR3 length: 16 residues. DNA of the CDR3: TGTGCCAGCAGTTACGGTGTTAGCGGACCCTACAATGAGCAGTTCTTC. It specifies CASSYGVSGPYNEQFF.

This clonotype was detected many times. The chain links TRBV2 to TRBJ2-5, with 13 bases identical to TRBD2. V lost 8 bases, J lost 3 bases, and 6 bases stayed unmatched. This CDR3 comprises 15 residues. CDR1 and CDR2 (germline): SNHLY, FYNNEI. CDR3: CASGGTSGAKETQYF. CDR3 bases: TGTGCCAGCGGAGGGACTAGCGGGGCAAAAGAGACCCAGTACTTC.

This clonotype has a count of ten or more. The CDR3 loop reads CAISEGPGGTQYF. The CDR3 nucleotides are TGTGCCATCAGTGAGGGCCCAGGGGGTACGCAGTATTTT. The chain links TRBV10-3 to TRBJ2-3; 7 positions match TRBD1. Germline V gene data show CDR1 as ENHRY and CDR2 as SYGVKD. Trimming removed 2 bases from V and 8 bases from J; junction bases left unmatched: 4. The CDR3 runs 13 residues.

V gene TRBV29-1 combines with J gene TRBJ2-7, with D perhaps matching TRBD1 (7 bases). The CDR3 sequence is 14 residues long. V was shortened by 2 bases and J by 4 bases, with 15 bases between the two germline ends. The germline gives CDR1 SQVTM, CDR2 ANQGSEA. This CDR3 reads CSVESTGAGYEQYF. CDR3 nucleotides: TGCAGCGTTGAAAGTACAGGGGCGGGATACGAGCAGTACTTC.

V usage is TRBV7-2 and J usage is TRBJ2-1; 7 positions match TRBD1. The CDR3 contains 16 residues. With 1 base clipped from V and 8 bases from J, the junction kept 11 bases outside the gene matches. CDR1 SGHTA and CDR2 FQGNSA come from the germline V gene. The CDR3: CASSLVSFNQGDEQFF. DNA for the CDR3: TGTGCCAGCAGCTTAGTTAGTTTTAACCAGGGGGATGAGCAGTTCTTC.

This clonotype was observed a few times. The chain combines TRBV19 with TRBJ2-6; 8 bases are shared with TRBD1. The CDR3 extends over 17 amino acids. V was clipped by 7 bases and J by 0 bases; unmatched bases: 8. Germline CDR1 is LNHDA and CDR2 is SQIVND (reference sequence). The CDR3 is CASNDGQGFSGANVLTF. As DNA, the CDR3 is TGTGCCAGTAACGACGGACAGGGATTCTCTGGGGCCAACGTCCTGACTTTC.

This clonotype was counted many times. This chain links TRBV5-1 with TRBJ1-1; perhaps TRBD1 as D (5 bases). Between the trimmed V and J ends, which lost 3 bases and 4 bases, there was a span of 10 bases. CDR1 and CDR2 from the germline V gene are SGHRS and YFSETQ. CDR3 length: 13 amino acids. The CDR3 region is CASSSGTVTEAFF. CDR3 coding DNA: TGCGCCAGCAGCTCAGGGACGGTCACTGAAGCTTTCTTT.

This clonotype was detected many times. The chain employs TRBV14 and TRBJ2-2; the D gene is possibly TRBD1 (5 bases). Germline V CDR1 and CDR2: SGHDN, FVKESK. V lost 4 bases and J 2 bases, leaving 11 bases between the germline ends. The CDR3 runs to 15 residues. CDR3 DNA sequence: TGTGCCAGCAGCCCCGAGACAGTAAACACCGGGGAGCTGTTTTTT. This translates into CASSPETVNTGELFF.